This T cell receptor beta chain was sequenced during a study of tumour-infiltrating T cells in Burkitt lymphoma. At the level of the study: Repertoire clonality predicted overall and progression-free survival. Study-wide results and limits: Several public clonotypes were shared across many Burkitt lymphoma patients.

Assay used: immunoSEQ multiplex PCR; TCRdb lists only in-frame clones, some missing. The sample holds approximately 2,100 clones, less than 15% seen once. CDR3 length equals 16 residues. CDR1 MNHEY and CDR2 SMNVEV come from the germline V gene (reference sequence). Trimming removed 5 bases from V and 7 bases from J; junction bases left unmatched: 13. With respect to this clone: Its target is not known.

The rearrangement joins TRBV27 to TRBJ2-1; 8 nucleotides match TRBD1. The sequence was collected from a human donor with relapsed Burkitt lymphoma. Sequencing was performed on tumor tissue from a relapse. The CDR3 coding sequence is TGTGCCAGCAGTGCTGAGAGGACAGGGTCGCGAAATGAGCAGTTCTTC. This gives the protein CASSAERTGSRNEQFF.